This T cell receptor delta chain was captured in a study of gamma-delta chains in newborns, infants, children. In the study overall: Polyclonal expansion of innate γδ T cells after birth follows microbial exposure.

This clone has only a few counts. This may arise from a read error, as a much more abundant clone is one base away. TCRdb re-called clones from the reads using CATT. The table shows 1,500 to 2,500 delta-chain clones, with 3% occurring only once. CDR3 length: 13 residues. Germline loops: CDR1 TVYSNPD, CDR2 GDNSRS (reference sequence). The rearrangement links TRDV3 to TRDJ1; 8 bases map to TRDD3. This clonotype originated in a child in good health. Material: blood. CDR3 amino acids: CAFPGIPADKPIF. CDR3 nucleotides: TGTGCCTTTCCGGGGATACCGGCCGATAAACCCATCTTT.